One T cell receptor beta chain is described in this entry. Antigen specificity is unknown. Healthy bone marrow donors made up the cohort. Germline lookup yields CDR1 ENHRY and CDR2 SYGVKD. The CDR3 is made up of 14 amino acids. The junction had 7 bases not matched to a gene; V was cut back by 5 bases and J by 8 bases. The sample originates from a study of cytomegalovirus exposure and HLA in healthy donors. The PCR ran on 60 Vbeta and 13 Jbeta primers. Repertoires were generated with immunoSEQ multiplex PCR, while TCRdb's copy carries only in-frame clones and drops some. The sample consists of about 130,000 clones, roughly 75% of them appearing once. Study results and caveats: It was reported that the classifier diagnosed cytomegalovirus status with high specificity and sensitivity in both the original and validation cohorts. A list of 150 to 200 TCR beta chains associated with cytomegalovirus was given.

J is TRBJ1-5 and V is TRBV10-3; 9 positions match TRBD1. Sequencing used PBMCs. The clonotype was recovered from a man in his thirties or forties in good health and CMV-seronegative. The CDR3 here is CAISRTGEEEPQHF. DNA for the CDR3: TGTGCCATCAGTCGGACAGGGGAGGAGGAGCCCCAGCATTTT.